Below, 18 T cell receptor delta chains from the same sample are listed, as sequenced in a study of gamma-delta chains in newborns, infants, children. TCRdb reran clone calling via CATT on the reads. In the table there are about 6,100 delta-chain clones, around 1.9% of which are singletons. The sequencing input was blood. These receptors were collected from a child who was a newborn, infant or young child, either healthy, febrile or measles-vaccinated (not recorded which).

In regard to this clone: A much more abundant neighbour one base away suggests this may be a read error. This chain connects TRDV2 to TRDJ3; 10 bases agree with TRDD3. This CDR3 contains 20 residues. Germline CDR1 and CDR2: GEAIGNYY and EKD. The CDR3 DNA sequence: TGTGCCCGTGACTCCGTACTGGGGGATGGGAGCTCCTGGGACACCCGACAGATGTTTTTC. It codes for CARDSVLGDGSSWDTRQMFF.

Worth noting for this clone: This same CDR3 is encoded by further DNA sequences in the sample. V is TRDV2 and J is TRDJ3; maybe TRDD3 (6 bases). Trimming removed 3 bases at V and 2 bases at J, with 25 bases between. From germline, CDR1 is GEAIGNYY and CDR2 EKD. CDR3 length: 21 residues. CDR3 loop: CACDLPRDWVILTWDTRQMFF. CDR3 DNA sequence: TGTGCCTGTGACCTCCCCCGCGACTGGGTGATACTCACCTGGGACACCCGACAGATGTTTTTC.

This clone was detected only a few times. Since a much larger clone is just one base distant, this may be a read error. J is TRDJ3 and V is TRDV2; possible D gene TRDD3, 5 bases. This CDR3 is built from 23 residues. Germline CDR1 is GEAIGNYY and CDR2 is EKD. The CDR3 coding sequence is TGTGCCTGTGACACGGGCTTCTACGAGGAGGGACCACACAGCTCCTGGGACGCCCGACAGATGTTTTTC. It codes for CACDTGFYEEGPHSSWDARQMFF.

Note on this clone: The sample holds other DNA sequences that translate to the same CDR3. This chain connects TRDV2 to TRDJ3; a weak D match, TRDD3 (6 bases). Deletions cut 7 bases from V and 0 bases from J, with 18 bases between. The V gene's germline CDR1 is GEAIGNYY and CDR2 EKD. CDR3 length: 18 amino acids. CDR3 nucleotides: TGTGCCTGCGATGATGGGGGGGCCTTCTCCTGGGACACCCGACAGATGTTTTTC. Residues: CACDDGGAFSWDTRQMFF.

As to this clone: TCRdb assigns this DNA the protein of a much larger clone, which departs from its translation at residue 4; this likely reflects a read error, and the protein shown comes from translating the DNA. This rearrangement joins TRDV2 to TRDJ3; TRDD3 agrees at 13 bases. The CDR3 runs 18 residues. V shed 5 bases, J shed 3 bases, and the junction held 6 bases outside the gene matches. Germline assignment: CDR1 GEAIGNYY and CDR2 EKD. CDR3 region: CACGPLGDTRWDTRQMFF. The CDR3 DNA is TGTGCCTGTGGCCCACTGGGGGATACGCGCTGGGACACCCGACAGATGTTTTTC.

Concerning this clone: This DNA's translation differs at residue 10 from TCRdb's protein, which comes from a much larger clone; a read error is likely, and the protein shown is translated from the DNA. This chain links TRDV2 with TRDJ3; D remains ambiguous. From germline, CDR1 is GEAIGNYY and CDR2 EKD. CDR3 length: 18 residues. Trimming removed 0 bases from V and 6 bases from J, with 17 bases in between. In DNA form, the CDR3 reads TGTGCCTGTGACACCCTCGAACCTCGGGTGATGGACACCCGACAGATGTTTTTC. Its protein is CACDTLEPRVMDTRQMFF.

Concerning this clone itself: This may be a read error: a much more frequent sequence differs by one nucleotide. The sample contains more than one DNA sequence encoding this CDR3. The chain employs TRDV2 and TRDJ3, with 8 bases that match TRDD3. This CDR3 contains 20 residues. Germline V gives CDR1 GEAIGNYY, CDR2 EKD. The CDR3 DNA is TGCGCCTGTGACCGAGTACTGGGGGCCATGAGCTCCTGGGACACCCGACAGATGTTTTTC. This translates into CACDRVLGAMSSWDTRQMFF.

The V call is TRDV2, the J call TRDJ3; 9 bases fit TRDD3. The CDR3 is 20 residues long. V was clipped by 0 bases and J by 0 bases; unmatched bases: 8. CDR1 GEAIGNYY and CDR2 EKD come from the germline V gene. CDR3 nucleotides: TGTGCCTGTGACACCTGGGGGATAAAAAAGATCTCCTGGGACACCCGACAGATGTTTTTC. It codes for CACDTWGIKKISWDTRQMFF.

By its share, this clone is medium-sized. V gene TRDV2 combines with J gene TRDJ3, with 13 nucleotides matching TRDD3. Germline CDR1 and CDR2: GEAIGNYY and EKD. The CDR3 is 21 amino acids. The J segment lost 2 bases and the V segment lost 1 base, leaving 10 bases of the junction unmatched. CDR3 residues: CACDTPPVLGDTAWDTRQMFF. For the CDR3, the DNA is TGTGCCTGTGACACACCCCCCGTACTGGGGGATACGGCCTGGGACACCCGACAGATGTTTTTC.

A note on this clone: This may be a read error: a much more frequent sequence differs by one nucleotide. In nucleotides, the CDR3 is TGTGCTCCTGGGGAACTGGGTTCCTACGTAACTGGGAGTCACTCTTACACCGATAAACTCATCTTT. As protein: CAPGELGSYVTGSHSYTDKLIF. J is TRDJ1 and V is TRDV1; the D gene is possibly TRDD2 (7 bases). CDR1 is TSWWSYY and CDR2 is QGS in the germline V gene. This CDR3 has 22 residues.

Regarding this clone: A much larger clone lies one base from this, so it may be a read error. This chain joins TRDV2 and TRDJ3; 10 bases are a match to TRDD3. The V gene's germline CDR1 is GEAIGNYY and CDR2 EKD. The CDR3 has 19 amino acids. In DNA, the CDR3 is TGTGCCTGTGACACCGTACTGGGGGATTCCACCTGGGGCACCCGACAGATGTTTTTC. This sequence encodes CACDTVLGDSTWGTRQMFF.

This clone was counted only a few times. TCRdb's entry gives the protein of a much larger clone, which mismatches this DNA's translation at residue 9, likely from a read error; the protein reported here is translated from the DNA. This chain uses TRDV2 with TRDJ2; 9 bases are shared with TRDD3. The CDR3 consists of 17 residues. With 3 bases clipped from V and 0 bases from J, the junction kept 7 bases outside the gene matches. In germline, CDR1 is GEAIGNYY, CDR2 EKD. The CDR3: CACDLAGGCALTAQLFF. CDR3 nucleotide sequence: TGTGCCTGTGACCTTGCTGGGGGATGCGCTTTGACAGCACAACTCTTCTTT.

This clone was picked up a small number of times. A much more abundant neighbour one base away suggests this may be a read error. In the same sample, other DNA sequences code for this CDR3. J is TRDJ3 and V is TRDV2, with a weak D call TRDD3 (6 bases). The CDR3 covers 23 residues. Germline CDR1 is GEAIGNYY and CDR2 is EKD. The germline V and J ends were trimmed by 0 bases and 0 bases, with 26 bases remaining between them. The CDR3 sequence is CACDTADRSLGFPSSWDTRQMFF. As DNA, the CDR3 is TGTGCCTGTGACACCGCGGATCGTTCCCTGGGGTTCCCCAGCTCCTGGGACACCCGACAGATGTTTTTC.

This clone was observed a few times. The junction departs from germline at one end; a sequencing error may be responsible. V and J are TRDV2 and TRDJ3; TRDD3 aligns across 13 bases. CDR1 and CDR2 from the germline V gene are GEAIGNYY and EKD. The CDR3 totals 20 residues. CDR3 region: CARDTVLGDTRSWDTRQTFF. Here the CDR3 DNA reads TGTGCCCGTGACACCGTACTGGGGGATACGCGCTCCTGGGACACCCGACAGACGTTTTTC.

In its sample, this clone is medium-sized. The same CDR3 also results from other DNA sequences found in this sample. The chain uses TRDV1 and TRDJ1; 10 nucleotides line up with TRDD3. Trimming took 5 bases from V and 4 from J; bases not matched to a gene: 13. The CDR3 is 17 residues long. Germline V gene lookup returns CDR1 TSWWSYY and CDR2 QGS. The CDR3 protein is CALGKGPYWGMIDKLIF. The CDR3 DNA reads TGTGCTCTTGGGAAGGGTCCTTACTGGGGGATGATCGATAAACTCATCTTT.

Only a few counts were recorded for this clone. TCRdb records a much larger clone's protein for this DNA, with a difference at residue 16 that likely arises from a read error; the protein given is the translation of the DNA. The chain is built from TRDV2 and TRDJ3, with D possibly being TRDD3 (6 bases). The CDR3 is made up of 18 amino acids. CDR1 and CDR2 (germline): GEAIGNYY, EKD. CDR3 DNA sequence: TGTGCCTGTGACACCGCCGGGGGAGTTTTATGGGACACCCGACAGGTGTTTTTC. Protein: CACDTAGGVLWDTRQVFF.

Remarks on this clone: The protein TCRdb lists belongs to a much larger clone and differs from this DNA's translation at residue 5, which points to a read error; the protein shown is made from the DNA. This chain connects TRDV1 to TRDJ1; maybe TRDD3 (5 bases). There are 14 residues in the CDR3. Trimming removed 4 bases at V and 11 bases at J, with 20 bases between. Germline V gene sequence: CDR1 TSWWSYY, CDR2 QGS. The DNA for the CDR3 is TGTGCTCTTGGGGGACTAGCCCTCGATACAGACCTCATCTTT. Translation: CALGGLALDTDLIF.

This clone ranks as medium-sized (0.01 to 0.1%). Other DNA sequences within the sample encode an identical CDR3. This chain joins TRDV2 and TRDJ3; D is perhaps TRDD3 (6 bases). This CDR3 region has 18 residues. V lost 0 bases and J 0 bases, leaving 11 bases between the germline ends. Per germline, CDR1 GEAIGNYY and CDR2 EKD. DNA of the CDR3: TGTGCCTGTGACACCGGGGATGCCTCCTCCTGGGACACCCGACAGATGTTTTTC. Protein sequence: CACDTGDASSWDTRQMFF.